The next 23 T cell receptor beta chains were all read from a single sample in a study of cytomegalovirus exposure and HLA in healthy donors. PCR was performed using 60 Vbeta and 13 Jbeta primers. The method was immunoSEQ multiplex PCR; TCRdb's version includes in-frame clones alone and lacks a portion of them. The specimen's table records 100,000 to 150,000 clones. Input material: PBMCs. The receptor set was obtained from a woman aged 40 to 49 in good health and CMV-seronegative.

This CDR3 is CASSEGGEKETQYF. The CDR3 nucleotides are TGTGCCAGCAGTGAGGGGGGAGAAAAGGAGACCCAGTACTTC. The chain employs TRBV2 and TRBJ2-5; perhaps TRBD2 as D (6 bases). Trimming removed 3 bases from V and 5 bases from J, with 13 bases in between. The CDR3 contains 14 residues. CDR1 is SNHLY, CDR2 FYNNEI, per germline.

The chain has TRBV18 and TRBJ1-4; no clear D gene. CDR3 length equals 16 residues. Germline CDR1 and CDR2: KGHSH and LQKENI. Trimming shortened V by 2 bases and J by 0 bases, and 10 bases separated the two germline ends. This CDR3 is CASSPGWAPTNEKLFF. CDR3 coding DNA: TGTGCCAGCTCACCAGGTTGGGCACCAACTAATGAAAAACTGTTTTTT.

The J gene is TRBJ1-2, the V gene TRBV6-5, with a weak D call TRBD1 (5 bases). Between the trimmed V and J ends, which lost 6 bases and 6 bases, there was a span of 20 bases. This CDR3 has 15 amino acids. Looked up from germline, CDR1 is MNHEY and CDR2 is SVGAGI. DNA of the CDR3: TGTGCCAGCAGCAACAACGGGGACTTTACTCATGGCTACACCTTC. It encodes CASSNNGDFTHGYTF.

This sequence joins TRBV5-1 and TRBJ1-4, with 9 bases matching TRBD1. Trimming cost V 4 bases and J 4 bases; bases outside gene matches: 5. The germline V gene has CDR1 SGHRS and CDR2 YFSETQ. The CDR3 has 15 amino acids. The CDR3 protein is CASSVQGAHNEKLFF. CDR3 DNA: TGCGCCAGCAGCGTACAGGGGGCCCATAATGAAAAACTGTTTTTT. The full variable domain, completed using reference TRBV5-1 and TRBJ1-4, is KAGVTQTPRYLIKTRGQQVTLSCSPISGHRSVSWYQQTPGQGLQFLFEYFSETQRNKGNFPGRFSGRQFSNSRSEMNVSTLELGDSALYLCASSVQGAHNEKLFFGSGTQLSVL.

J is TRBJ2-2 and V is TRBV4-1, with D unclear. CDR1 MGHRA and CDR2 YSYEKL come from the germline V gene. Deletions cut 4 bases from V and 1 base from J, with 4 bases between. The CDR3 runs to 13 residues. CDR3 coding DNA: TGCGCCAGCAGCCCACAGAACACCGGGGAGCTGTTTTTT. Translated, it gives CASSPQNTGELFF.

The V gene is TRBV7-2, the J gene TRBJ1-1; no definite D call. The CDR3 loop spans 13 amino acids. Germline assignment: CDR1 SGHTA and CDR2 FQGNSA. V lost 3 bases and J lost 4, with 9 bases in between. This CDR3 reads CASSFGVSTEAFF. DNA for the CDR3: TGTGCCAGCAGCTTCGGGGTAAGCACTGAAGCTTTCTTT.

The chain is built from TRBV5-6 and TRBJ2-5; TRBD2 agrees at 9 bases. Germline assignment: CDR1 SGHDT and CDR2 YYEEEE. CDR3 length: 17 amino acids. J gave up 1 base and V 3 bases, and 10 bases lay outside the gene matches. The CDR3 nucleotides are TGTGCCAGCAGCTCTAAAGTCCTAGCGGGGACCCAAGAGACCCAGTACTTC. It is translated as CASSSKVLAGTQETQYF.

This chain links TRBV15 with TRBJ1-2; D is perhaps TRBD1 (6 bases). The CDR3 length is 16 residues. V was cut by 1 base and J by 0 bases, with 12 bases left in between. From germline, CDR1 is LNHNV and CDR2 YYDKDF (reference sequence). Here the CDR3 reads CATSRGMDRANYGYTF. CDR3 DNA: TGTGCCACCAGCAGAGGTATGGACAGAGCTAACTATGGCTACACCTTC.

This chain joins TRBV5-1 and TRBJ1-1; D remains unclear. The CDR3 consists of 13 residues. From germline, CDR1 is SGHRS and CDR2 YFSETQ. V lost 0 bases to trimming and J lost 4 bases, with 7 bases between them. The CDR3 DNA reads as TGCGCCAGCAGCTTGGAGCTGAGCACTGAAGCTTTCTTT. This encodes CASSLELSTEAFF. Based on the CDR3 plus reference TRBV5-1 and TRBJ1-1, the full variable domain is KAGVTQTPRYLIKTRGQQVTLSCSPISGHRSVSWYQQTPGQGLQFLFEYFSETQRNKGNFPGRFSGRQFSNSRSEMNVSTLELGDSALYLCASSLELSTEAFFGQGTRLTVV.

DNA of the CDR3: TGTGCCAGCAGTTTAACCCAGGGGGCGTATGGCTACACCTTC. Amino acids: CASSLTQGAYGYTF. The rearrangement links TRBV27 to TRBJ1-2; 8 bases agree with TRBD1. Germline CDR1 and CDR2: MNHEY and SMNVEV (reference sequence). CDR3 length equals 14 residues. The junction had 4 bases not matched to a gene; V was cut back by 2 bases and J by 5 bases.

This chain joins TRBV19 and TRBJ2-3; D may be TRBD1 (7 bases). This CDR3 comprises 14 residues. V lost 3 bases, J lost 8 bases, and 15 bases lay in between. Germline CDR1 reads LNHDA; CDR2 reads SQIVND (reference sequence). This CDR3 is CASSIPGGTGTQYF. CDR3 nucleotides: TGTGCCAGTAGTATCCCAGGGGGGACGGGTACGCAGTATTTT.

The rearrangement uses TRBV11-1 and TRBJ1-4, with D tentatively TRBD1 (6 bases). The CDR3 consists of 16 residues. The germline gives CDR1 SGHAT, CDR2 FQDESV (reference sequence). Trimming took off 7 bases at V and 1 base at J, with 16 bases between the two ends. CDR3 coding DNA: TGTGCCAGCACCCTGCCCCACAGGGTAACTAATGAAAAACTGTTTTTT. It is translated as CASTLPHRVTNEKLFF. The entire variable domain, with the rest obtained from reference TRBV11-1 and TRBJ1-4, is as follows: EAEVAQSPRYKITEKSQAVAFWCDPISGHATLYWYRQILGQGPELLVQFQDESVVDDSQLPKDRFSAERLKGVDSTLKIQPAELGDSAMYLCASTLPHRVTNEKLFFGSGTQLSVL.

J is TRBJ1-1 and V is TRBV7-9; D remains unclear. Looked up from germline, CDR1 is SEHNR and CDR2 is FQNEAQ (reference sequence). The CDR3 loop spans 13 amino acids. Trimming left V 2 bases short and J 1 base short, with 5 bases between. For the CDR3, the DNA is TGTGCCAGCAGCTTAAGAGAGAACACTGAAGCTTTCTTT. Residues: CASSLRENTEAFF.

The rearrangement uses TRBV9 and TRBJ1-1; a possible D gene is TRBD1 (5 bases). This CDR3 has 13 amino acids. The germline gives CDR1 SGDLS, CDR2 YYNGEE. V was trimmed by 6 bases and J by 3 bases, leaving 12 bases between them. The CDR3 is CASNQGGDTEAFF. The CDR3 DNA sequence: TGTGCCAGCAACCAGGGAGGCGACACTGAAGCTTTCTTT. Full variable domain (remainder filled in from reference TRBV9 and TRBJ1-1): DSGVTQTPKHLITATGQRVTLRCSPRSGDLSVYWYQQSLDQGLQFLIQYYNGEERAKGNILERFSAQQFPDLHSELNLSSLELGDSALYFCASNQGGDTEAFFGQGTRLTVV.

The rearrangement joins TRBV28 to TRBJ2-6; weak D call: TRBD1 (5 bases). Germline V gene data show CDR1 as MDHEN and CDR2 as SYDVKM. With 4 bases removed from V and 0 bases from J, the gap between germline ends came to 19 bases. CDR3 size: 19 residues. The DNA of the CDR3 is TGTGCCAGCAGTTCCCCCTTGAGGCAGGGTTACTCTGGGGCCAACGTCCTGACTTTC. Protein sequence: CASSSPLRQGYSGANVLTF. Together with reference TRBV28 and TRBJ2-6, the CDR3 gives the full variable domain: DVKVTQSSRYLVKRTGEKVFLECVQDMDHENMFWYRQDPGLGLRLIYFSYDVKMKEKGDIPEGYSVSREKKERFSLILESASTNQTSMYLCASSSPLRQGYSGANVLTFGAGSRLTVL.

The chain links TRBV4-2 to TRBJ2-1, with D tentatively TRBD2 (6 bases). Germline-derived CDR1 and CDR2 are LGHNA and YNFKEQ. V was cut by 1 base and J by 4 bases, with 14 bases left in between. The CDR3 runs 16 residues. The CDR3 protein is CASSQVSRGSYNEQFF. The CDR3 region has the DNA TGTGCCAGCAGCCAAGTCTCGCGGGGATCGTACAATGAGCAGTTCTTC.

The chain couples TRBV5-5 to TRBJ2-1; 7 bases map to TRBD2. The CDR3 has 14 residues. With V trimmed by 4 bases and J by 8 bases, 9 bases remained unmatched. Germline V gives CDR1 SGHKS, CDR2 YYEKEE (reference sequence). The CDR3 reads CASSPEGGVDEQFF. In DNA, the CDR3 is TGTGCCAGCAGCCCGGAGGGAGGGGTCGATGAGCAGTTCTTC. The whole variable domain, remainder taken from reference TRBV5-5 and TRBJ2-1, is DAGVTQSPTHLIKTRGQQVTLRCSPISGHKSVSWYQQVLGQGPQFIFQYYEKEERGRGNFPDRFSARQFPNYSSELNVNALLLGDSALYLCASSPEGGVDEQFFGPGTRLTVL.

V is TRBV9 and J is TRBJ2-2, with 8 bases identical to TRBD2. Trimming at V came to 4 bases and at J to 1 base, leaving 3 bases not matched to a gene. Germline CDR1 SGDLS, CDR2 YYNGEE. The CDR3 covers 15 residues. The CDR3 loop is CASSPSGGNTGELFF. In DNA, the CDR3 is TGTGCCAGCAGCCCGAGCGGGGGGAACACCGGGGAGCTGTTTTTT.

The V call is TRBV10-3, the J call TRBJ2-7; D may be TRBD1 (6 bases). Trimming shortened V by 3 bases and J by 6 bases, and 18 bases separated the two germline ends. CDR1 and CDR2 from the germline V gene are ENHRY and SYGVKD. The CDR3 is made up of 15 amino acids. The CDR3 loop is CAISDSGTLLGEQYV. The CDR3 DNA follows: TGTGCCATCAGTGACTCCGGGACACTGCTTGGCGAGCAGTACGTC.

J is TRBJ1-1 and V is TRBV19; no clear D gene. This CDR3 is built from 14 residues. V lost 6 bases to trimming and J lost 0 bases, with 11 bases between them. Germline V gene data show CDR1 as LNHDA and CDR2 as SQIVND (reference sequence). The CDR3: CASSFSNLNTEAFF. CDR3 DNA sequence: TGTGCCAGTAGCTTTAGTAACTTGAACACTGAAGCTTTCTTT.

The chain is built from TRBV5-1 and TRBJ2-2; no firm D call. The V end lost 4 bases, the J end lost 2 bases, and 9 bases lay between the germline ends. The CDR3 length is 14 residues. Germline V gives CDR1 SGHRS, CDR2 YFSETQ. The CDR3 DNA reads as TGCGCCAGCAGCCCTAGTAGTAACACCGGGGAGCTGTTTTTT. Protein product: CASSPSSNTGELFF.

The chain links TRBV23-1 to TRBJ2-1; the match to TRBD2 covers 9 bases. TRBV23-1 is given ORF status, its function remaining uncertain. With V trimmed by 4 bases and J by 4 bases, 20 bases remained unmatched. This CDR3 is 20 amino acids long. As DNA, the CDR3 is TGCGCCAGCAGTCTTACTCCTGGACTAGCGTCCCACCAAGAGTACAATGAGCAGTTCTTC. Its translation is CASSLTPGLASHQEYNEQFF.

The chain is built from TRBV7-2 and TRBJ2-2; D is possibly TRBD2 (6 bases). CDR3 length: 14 residues. Germline CDR1 is SGHTA and CDR2 is FQGNSA. V lost 1 base and J lost 6, with 9 bases in between. Here the CDR3 DNA reads TGTGCCAGCAGCTTAGAAGCGGGCCCCGGGGAGCTGTTTTTT. Translating gives CASSLEAGPGELFF.